This T cell receptor (beta chain) was profiled in a study of identical twins listed by TCRdb under 2016. For the wider study: To test whether fetal clonotypes persist, the study used deep sequencing on TCR alpha and beta repertoires from monozygotic twins, unrelated adults of various ages, and cord blood. To rule out contamination, the twin experiments were replicated at different times with different library preparation protocols.

Taken from cysteine to phenylalanine, the CDR3 has 14 residues. The entry retains the CDR3 DNA only, 42 bases that are in frame from base 1. The germline V gene (reference sequence) supplies CDR1 LGHDT and CDR2 YNNKEL. V is clipped by 4 bases and J by 6 bases, and the sequence between their germline boundaries is 16 bases long. Comment on this clonotype: The antigen it binds to is not known. No qualities accompany the bases; no much larger clone lies one base away.

Libraries came from 5' RACE. TCRdb lists the instrument as Illumina HiSeq 2000. Template switching added a universal primer binding site, and the final cDNA carried a unique molecular identifier that allowed TCR cDNA molecules to be counted accurately. Specific primers in the conserved constant-segment region were used to synthesize first-strand cDNA for TCR alpha and beta chains. To control for contamination, every cDNA library was double barcoded, receiving both a SMART-Mk sample barcode and Illumina barcodes. TruSeq adapter sequences, together with Illumina sample barcodes, were added in two successive PCR steps. TCR alpha and beta cDNA libraries were sequenced on the Illumina HiSeq platform with custom primers. The paper's data handling went like this. MiGEC processed the raw reads to extract unique molecular identifiers, while MiXCR was used to determine the CDR3 positions. Recombination models were inferred per individual with the repgenHMM and IGoR tools using an EM algorithm. The analysis of shared clonotypes was done with the tcR package in R, with sharing normalized by the product of cloneset sizes. To study raw recombination without the effects of thymic and clonal selection, out-of-frame nonproductive sequences were analyzed. TCRdb reanalyzed the raw reads on its own, using fastp at Q25 for trimming and MiXCR for clone calling, and kept in-frame beta chains. Merged by CDR3 protein, the rows form single entries marked with the most common genes and DNA. TCRdb, not the authors, supplied the V and J calls. In all, the sample holds 470,000 or so distinct CDR3 sequences, and 24% of those were seen once. The ten largest clones capture about 2.9% of the sample.

Here is what the overall study found, with its caveats: Out-of-frame TCR alpha sequences shared between twins showed an excess of low generation-probability sequences compared with coincidental sharing between unrelated individuals. Excess twin sharing in beta out-of-frame sequences was weaker because fewer shared sequences lowered the signal-to-noise ratio. Out-of-frame TCR alpha sharing in monozygotic twins was systematically underestimated by recombination models, whereas sharing between unrelated individuals was in agreement with the recombination models. Abundant cord blood beta clonotypes carried fewer insertions; young adult naive repertoires showed a weaker similar trend, while memory repertoires showed none. Invariant T cells such as MAIT and iNKT could partly confound zero-insertion analyses, though diverse VJ usage argued against this for most clonotypes. Because the same donors could not be followed over many years, the conclusions depended on cross-sectional statistical analysis.

All donors were healthy Caucasians. Three pairs of female monozygotic twins, all aged about 18 to 30 years, were included in the twin cohort. Positive isolation kits from Invitrogen were used to isolate the CD4+ and CD8+ T cell populations. A further study also used this sample, focusing on T cells expressing NK-cell markers. As that second study puts it: Seven to nine donors provided sorted CD3+CD56+NKG2C+, CD3+CD56+NKG2C- and CD3+CD56-NKG2C+ T-cell subsets, whose TCR beta-chain repertoires were profiled. Seven of the eight sequenced donors were HCMV-seropositive and one was HCMV-seronegative. In several experiments an anti-gammadeltaTCR antibody was added to restrict sorting to alphabetaTCR-expressing T cells. In roughly six donors, the dominant CD3+CD56+NKG2C+ clonotypes were among the top 10 CD8+ clonotypes and accounted for about 1.0-7.0% of CD8+ T cells. Those dominant clonotypes were again the most abundant among CD3+CD56-NKG2C+ cells in a handful of donors, at about 25-65%. It remained unclear whether the expanded NKG2C-expressing T cell clones were specific for HCMV antigens. The study sequenced eight donors, all healthy volunteers chosen at random: three men and five women. A commercial ELISA kit detecting HCMV-specific IgG in serum was used to determine HCMV serostatus. MIGEC was used to demultiplex reads and group reads by UMI, and MiTCR was used to assemble and quantify clonotypes. To exclude erroneous sequences, any TCR cDNA sequence not supported by at least two reads was discarded. The tcR package was used for downstream repertoire analysis, and clonotypes were matched across fractions by CDR3 nucleotide sequence plus V segment. VDJmatch was used to annotate antigen specificity against VDJdb, with one amino acid substitution in CDR3 allowed.

The specimen was CD4+ T cells sorted from blood. This receptor was taken from a woman aged 18-29 years in good health. The rearranged segments are TRBV3-1 and TRBJ2-7; a tentative D call is TRBD1 (6 bases match). CDR3 sequence: CASSRVLQGSEQYF. The bases read TGTGCCAGCAGCCGGGTCTTACAGGGATCCGAGCAGTACTTC.